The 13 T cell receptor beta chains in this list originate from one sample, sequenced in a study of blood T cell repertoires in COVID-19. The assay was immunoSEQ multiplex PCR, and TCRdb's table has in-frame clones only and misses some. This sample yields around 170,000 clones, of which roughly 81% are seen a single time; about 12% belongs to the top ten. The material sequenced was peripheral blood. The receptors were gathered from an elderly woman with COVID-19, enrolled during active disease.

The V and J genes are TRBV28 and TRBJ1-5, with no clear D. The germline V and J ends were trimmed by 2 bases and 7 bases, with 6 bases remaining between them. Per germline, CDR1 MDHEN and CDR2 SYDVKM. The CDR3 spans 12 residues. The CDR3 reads CASSLQQQPQHF. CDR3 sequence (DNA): TGTGCCAGCAGTTTACAACAGCAGCCCCAGCATTTT.

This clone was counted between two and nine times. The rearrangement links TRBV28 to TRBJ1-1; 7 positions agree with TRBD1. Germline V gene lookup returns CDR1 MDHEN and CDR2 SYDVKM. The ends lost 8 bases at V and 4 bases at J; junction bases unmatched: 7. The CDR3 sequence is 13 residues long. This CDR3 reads CASDTGVGTEAFF. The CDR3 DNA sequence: TGTGCCAGCGATACAGGGGTGGGCACTGAAGCTTTCTTT.

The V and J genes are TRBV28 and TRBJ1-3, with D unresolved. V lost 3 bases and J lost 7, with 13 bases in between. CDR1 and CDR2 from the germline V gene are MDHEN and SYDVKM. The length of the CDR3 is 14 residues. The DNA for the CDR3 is TGTGCCAGCAGTTTTCCGGATACGGGGAACACCATATATTTT. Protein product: CASSFPDTGNTIYF.

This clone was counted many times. CDR3 DNA sequence: TGTGCCAGCAGTGAATTCAGGGCGAATAATGAAAAACTGTTTTTT. Residues: CASSEFRANNEKLFF. The rearrangement uses TRBV25-1 and TRBJ1-4; tentatively, D is TRBD1 (5 bases). Trimming cost V 1 base and J 4 bases, with 10 bases left between them. CDR1 is MGHDK and CDR2 is SYGVNS in the germline V gene. The CDR3 consists of 15 residues.

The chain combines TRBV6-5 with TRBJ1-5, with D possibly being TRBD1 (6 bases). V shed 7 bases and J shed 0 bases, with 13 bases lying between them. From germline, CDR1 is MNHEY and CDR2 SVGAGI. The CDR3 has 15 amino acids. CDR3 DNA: TGTGCCAGCAAAAACAGGGCCTATAGCAATCAGCCCCAGCATTTT. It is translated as CASKNRAYSNQPQHF.

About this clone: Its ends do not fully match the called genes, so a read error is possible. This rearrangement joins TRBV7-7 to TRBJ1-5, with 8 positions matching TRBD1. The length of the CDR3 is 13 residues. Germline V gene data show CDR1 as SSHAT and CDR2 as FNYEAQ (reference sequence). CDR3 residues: CASSKDRDQPQHF. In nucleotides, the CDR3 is TGTGCTAGCAGTAAGGACAGGGATCAGCCCCAGCATTTT.

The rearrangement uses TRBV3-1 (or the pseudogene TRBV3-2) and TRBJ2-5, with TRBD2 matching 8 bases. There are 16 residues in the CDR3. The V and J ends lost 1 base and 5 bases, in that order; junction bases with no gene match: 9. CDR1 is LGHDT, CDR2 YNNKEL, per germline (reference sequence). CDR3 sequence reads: CASSQGPRSGSETQYF. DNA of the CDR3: TGTGCCAGCAGCCAAGGCCCGAGGAGCGGGAGCGAGACCCAGTACTTC.

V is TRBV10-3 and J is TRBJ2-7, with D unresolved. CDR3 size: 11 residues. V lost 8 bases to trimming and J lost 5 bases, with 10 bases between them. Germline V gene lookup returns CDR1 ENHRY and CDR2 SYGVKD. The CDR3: CAIRRTDEQYF. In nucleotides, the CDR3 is TGTGCCATCCGGAGAACCGACGAGCAGTACTTC.

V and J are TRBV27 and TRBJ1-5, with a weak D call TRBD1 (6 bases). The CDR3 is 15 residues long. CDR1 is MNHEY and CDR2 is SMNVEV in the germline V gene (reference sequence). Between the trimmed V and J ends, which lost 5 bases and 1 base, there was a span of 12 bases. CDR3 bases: TGTGCCAGCAGTCCCCCGGGGACAAGCAATCAGCCCCAGCATTTT. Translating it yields CASSPPGTSNQPQHF.

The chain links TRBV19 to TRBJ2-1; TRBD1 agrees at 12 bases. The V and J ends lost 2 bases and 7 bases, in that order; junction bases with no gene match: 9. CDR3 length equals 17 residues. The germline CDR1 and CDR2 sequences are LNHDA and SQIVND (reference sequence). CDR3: CASSIPRDRGLTNEQFF. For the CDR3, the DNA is TGTGCCAGTAGTATACCCCGGGACAGGGGGCTGACTAATGAGCAGTTCTTC. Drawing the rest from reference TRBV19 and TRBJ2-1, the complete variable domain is DGGITQSPKYLFRKEGQNVTLSCEQNLNHDAMYWYRQDPGQGLRLIYYSQIVNDFQKGDIAEGYSVSREKKESFPLTVTSAQKNPTAFYLCASSIPRDRGLTNEQFFGPGTRLTVL.

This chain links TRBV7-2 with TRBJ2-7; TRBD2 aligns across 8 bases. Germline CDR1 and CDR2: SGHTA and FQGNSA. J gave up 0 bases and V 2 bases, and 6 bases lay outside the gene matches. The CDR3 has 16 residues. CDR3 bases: TGTGCCAGCAGCTTACGGCTTAGCGGGGCCTCCTACGAGCAGTACTTC. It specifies CASSLRLSGASYEQYF. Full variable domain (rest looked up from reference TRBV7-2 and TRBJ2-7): GAGVSQSPSNKVTEKGKDVELRCDPISGHTALYWYRQSLGQGLEFLIYFQGNSAPDKSGLPSDRFSAERTGGSVSTLTIQRTQQEDSAVYLCASSLRLSGASYEQYFGPGTRLTVT.

CDR3 region: CASSPGAGGASETQYF. The CDR3 nucleotides are TGCGCCAGCAGCCCGGGGGCCGGGGGGGCCTCAGAGACCCAGTACTTC. The V gene is TRBV5-1, the J gene TRBJ2-5, with TRBD2 matching over 8 bases. With 4 bases clipped from V and 4 bases from J, the junction kept 12 bases outside the gene matches. The CDR3 covers 16 residues. Germline assignment: CDR1 SGHRS and CDR2 YFSETQ.

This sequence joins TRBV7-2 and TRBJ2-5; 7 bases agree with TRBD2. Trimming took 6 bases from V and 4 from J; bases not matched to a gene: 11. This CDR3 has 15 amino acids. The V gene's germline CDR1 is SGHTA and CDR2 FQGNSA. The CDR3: CASSSQPLAGETQYF. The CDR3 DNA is TGTGCCAGCAGTTCTCAACCCTTAGCGGGAGAGACCCAGTACTTC.